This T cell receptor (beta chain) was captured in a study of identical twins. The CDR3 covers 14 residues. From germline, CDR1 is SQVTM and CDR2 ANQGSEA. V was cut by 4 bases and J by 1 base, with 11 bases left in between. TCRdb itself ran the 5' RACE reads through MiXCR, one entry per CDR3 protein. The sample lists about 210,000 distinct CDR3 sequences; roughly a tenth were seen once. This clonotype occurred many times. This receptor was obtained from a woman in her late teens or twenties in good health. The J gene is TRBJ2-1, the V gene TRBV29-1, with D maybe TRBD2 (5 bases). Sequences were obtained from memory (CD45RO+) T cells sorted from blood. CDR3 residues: CSVGEGQSYNEQFF. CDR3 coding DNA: TGCAGCGTTGGTGAGGGCCAATCCTACAATGAGCAGTTCTTC.